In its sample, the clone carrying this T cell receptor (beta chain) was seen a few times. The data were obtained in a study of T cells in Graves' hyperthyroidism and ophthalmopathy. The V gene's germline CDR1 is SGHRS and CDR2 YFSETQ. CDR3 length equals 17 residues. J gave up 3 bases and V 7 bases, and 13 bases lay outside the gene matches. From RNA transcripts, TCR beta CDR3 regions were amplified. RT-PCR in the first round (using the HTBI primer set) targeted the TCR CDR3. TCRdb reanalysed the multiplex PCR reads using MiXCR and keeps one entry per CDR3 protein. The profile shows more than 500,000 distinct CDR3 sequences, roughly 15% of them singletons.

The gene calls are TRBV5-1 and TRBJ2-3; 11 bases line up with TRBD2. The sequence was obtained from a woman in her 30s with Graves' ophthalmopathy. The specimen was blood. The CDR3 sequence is CASGKLGLAEGTDTQYF. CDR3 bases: TGCGCCAGCGGGAAGCTGGGACTAGCGGAGGGGACAGATACGCAGTATTTT.